This is a list of T cell receptor beta chains from one sample in a study of cytomegalovirus exposure and HLA in healthy donors. The assay was immunoSEQ multiplex PCR, and TCRdb's table has in-frame clones only and misses some. The sample records roughly 160,000 clones, roughly 85% being singletons. The source material was PBMCs. The receptors here all came from a man aged 18-30 years in good health and CMV-seropositive. Both conserved end residues are part of each CDR3. The D gene is left open where the match is weak. Where a row states a size, it is once, few, many or the class of an expanded clone; other rows omit it.

>TRBJ2-3|17|TRBD2|TRBV10-1|NA
TGCGCCAGCAGTGAGTCTGTCGCCGCGGGGGTCACAGATACGCAGTATTTT
CASSESVAAGVTDTQYF
>TRBJ1-2|15|TRBD1|TRBV7-2|NA
TGTGCCAGCAGCTTAATTGTAGGGACAGAGTATGGCTACACCTTC
CASSLIVGTEYGYTF
>TRBJ1-1|13|NA|TRBV5-4|NA
TGTGCCAGCAGCTTGGTTGGAGCAGAAGAAGCTTTCTTT
CASSLVGAEEAFF
>TRBJ2-3|16|NA|TRBV6-1|NA
TGTGCCAGCAGTGAATCTAAGGGGCCCTACACAGATACGCAGTATTTT
CASSESKGPYTDTQYF
>TRBJ1-1|17|NA|TRBV21-1|NA
TGTGCCAGCAGCAAAAGGGCAGGGCGGAATATGAACACTGAAGCTTTCTTT
CASSKRAGRNMNTEAFF
>TRBJ1-6|15|TRBD1|TRBV19|NA
TGTGCCAGTAGTTCGGGACAGGGGCTGAATTCACCCCTCCACTTT
CASSSGQGLNSPLHF
>TRBJ1-2|11|NA|TRBV27|NA
TGTGCCACCCTAGGTGGTTATGGCTACACCTTC
CATLGGYGYTF
>TRBJ2-7|14|NA|TRBV19|NA
TGTGCCAGTAACACTGGAGGAGGGTCCTACGAGCAGTACTTC
CASNTGGGSYEQYF
>TRBJ2-2|17|TRBD1|TRBV11-3|NA
TGTGCCAGCAGCTCACATCCGGGACAGGGAATAGTCGGGGAGCTGTTTTTT
CASSSHPGQGIVGELFF
>TRBJ1-3|16|NA|TRBV5-6|NA
TGTGCCAGCAGCACCACAGGCTTAATCTCTGGAAACACCATATATTTT
CASSTTGLISGNTIYF
>TRBJ2-3|15|TRBD1|TRBV5-1|NA
TGCGCCAGCAGCACTGCCGGGACAGGGGCAGATACGCAGTATTTT
CASSTAGTGADTQYF
>TRBJ1-1|15|TRBD1|TRBV6-1|NA
TGTGCCAGCAGTGACCCCCGCGGGGACAGGGTAGGGGCTTTCTTT
CASSDPRGDRVGAFF
>TRBJ1-2|14|NA|TRBV15|NA
NA
CATSRDWGQGAFTF
>TRBJ1-6|14|NA|TRBV9|NA
TGTGCCAGCAGCCCCCCCGGGTCCAGTTCACCCCTCCACTTT
CASSPPGSSSPLHF
>TRBJ1-6|14|NA|TRBV6-1|many
TGTGCCAGCAGTGAAGATCAGGGAAGTTCACCCCTCCACTTT
CASSEDQGSSPLHF
>TRBJ2-3|14|TRBD2|TRBV9|NA
TGTGCCAGCAGCATGAAACGGGGGGCAGATACGCAGTATTTT
CASSMKRGADTQYF
>TRBJ2-5|14|NA|TRBV6-1|NA
TGTGCCAGCAGTGAAGCGTTTGGGCTGGAGACCCAGTACTTC
CASSEAFGLETQYF
>TRBJ2-7|15|TRBD2|TRBV5-1|NA
TGCGCCAGCAGCTTAACCGGGACTACCTCCTACGAGCAGTACTTC
CASSLTGTTSYEQYF
>TRBJ2-3|15|NA|TRBV2|once
TGTGCCAGCAGTCTTTACTCGACCGGACTGGGGTTCCAGTATTTT
CASSLYSTGLGFQYF
>TRBJ1-2|14|TRBD1|TRBV7-9|NA
TGTGCCAGCAGCTTATACACAGGGGCCCATGGCTACACCTTC
CASSLYTGAHGYTF
>TRBJ1-1|14|NA|TRBV7-2|NA
TGTGCCAGCAGCGTTGACAGGTGGGAGGGTGAAGCTTTCTTT
CASSVDRWEGEAFF
>TRBJ1-2|14|TRBD1|TRBV7-2|NA
TGTGCCAGCAGCCCAGACAGGGTTAACTATGGCTACACCTTC
CASSPDRVNYGYTF
>TRBJ1-6|14|NA|TRBV6-5|NA
TGTGCCAGTACCCCTTGGCAGGGTCATTCACCCCTCCACTTT
CASTPWQGHSPLHF
>TRBJ2-5|12|NA|TRBV7-8|NA
TGTGCCAGCAGCACGTCCACAGTAGCGCAGTACTTC
CASSTSTVAQYF
>TRBJ2-3|15|NA|TRBV19|NA
TGTGCCAGTAGTATATCATGGGGGGGCACAGATACGCAGTATTTT
CASSISWGGTDTQYF
>TRBJ2-3|15|NA|TRBV12-5|NA
TGTGCTAGTGGTTTGGACATCCCCAGCACAGATACGCAGTATTTT
CASGLDIPSTDTQYF
>TRBJ2-1|13|NA|TRBV10-3|NA
TGTGCCAACGCCGGGGGAGCGGACAATGAGCAGTTCTTC
CANAGGADNEQFF
>TRBJ1-5|18|TRBD1|TRBV27|NA
TGTGCCAGCAGTTTGAGGGGGCGACAGGACTATAGCAATCAGCCCCAGCATTTT
CASSLRGRQDYSNQPQHF
>TRBJ2-5|18|TRBD2|TRBV5-1|NA
TGCGCCAGCAGCTTGCTACTAGCGGGGAGCCAACTCCAAGAGACCCAGTACTTC
CASSLLLAGSQLQETQYF
>TRBJ1-6|18|NA|TRBV27|NA
TGTGCCAGCAGTTTATACAGGGACCTTAGCTCCTATAATTCACCCCTCCACTTT
CASSLYRDLSSYNSPLHF
>TRBJ2-2|16|TRBD1|TRBV7-8|NA
TGTGCCAGCAGCTTCGGACAGGGTTTGTTAGCCGGGGAGCTGTTTTTT
CASSFGQGLLAGELFF
>TRBJ1-2|12|NA|TRBV25-1|NA
TGTGCCACCCGGACAGAGCCCTATGGCTACACCTTC
CATRTEPYGYTF
>TRBJ1-5|15|NA|TRBV7-2|NA
TGTGCCAGCAGCTTAAGTGACAGTACATATCAGCCCCAGCATTTT
CASSLSDSTYQPQHF
>TRBJ2-5|14|NA|TRBV5-6|NA
TGTGCCAGCAGCTACGGATCTTTGCGGGAGACCCAGTACTTC
CASSYGSLRETQYF
>TRBJ2-1|13|TRBD2|TRBV12-5|NA
TGTGCTAGTGGTAGACTAGCGAGCAATGAGCAGTTCTTC
CASGRLASNEQFF
>TRBJ2-1|15|TRBD2|TRBV28|NA
TGTGCCAGCAGGACTAGCGGCGACTCCTACAATGAGCAGTTCTTC
CASRTSGDSYNEQFF
>TRBJ2-3|15|TRBD2|TRBV19|once
TGTGCCAGTAGAGTCCTAGCGGGGGGCACAGATACGCAGTATTTT
CASRVLAGGTDTQYF
>TRBJ2-5|15|NA|TRBV6-1|NA
TGTGCCAGCAGTCTAAGGATAGGGGGACGCGAGACCCAGTACTTC
CASSLRIGGRETQYF
>TRBJ2-6|18|NA|TRBV25-1|NA
TGTGCCAGCAGTGAATTTGGCGGAGGCCGCTCTGGGGCCAACGTCCTGACTTTC
CASSEFGGGRSGANVLTF
>TRBJ2-7|13|NA|TRBV27|NA
TGTGCCAGCAGTCCAGGTACAGGGTACGAGCAGTACTTC
CASSPGTGYEQYF
>TRBJ2-7|14|NA|TRBV2|NA
TGTGCCAGCAGTACGCAAGGTCAGGTAACGGAGCAGTACTTC
CASSTQGQVTEQYF